A single sample gave rise to the 28 T cell receptor beta chains below, sequenced in a study of cytomegalovirus exposure and HLA in healthy donors. The primer mix had 60 Vbeta and 13 Jbeta primers. Some clones are missing from TCRdb's copy, which holds only in-frame ones; the method was immunoSEQ multiplex PCR. The data show about 160,000 clones, about four fifths seen once. Sequenced input: PBMCs. These receptors came from a man in his thirties or forties in good health and CMV-seronegative.

A single count supports this clone. This chain connects TRBV19 to TRBJ1-4; 8 nucleotides line up with TRBD1. The CDR3 extends over 13 amino acids. J lost 8 bases, V lost 10 bases, and 9 bases had no gene match. CDR1 LNHDA and CDR2 SQIVND come from the germline V gene (reference sequence). CDR3 sequence reads: CATDRGLGEKLFF. In nucleotides, the CDR3 is TGTGCCACTGACAGGGGCCTTGGAGAAAAACTGTTTTTT.

This chain connects TRBV6-5 to TRBJ2-5; D perhaps matches TRBD1 (9 bases). The CDR3 has 15 amino acids. The germline gives CDR1 MNHEY, CDR2 SVGAGI. V shed 5 bases and J shed 5 bases, with 18 bases lying between them. The CDR3 region is CASSPGTGTRETQYF. The CDR3 bases are TGTGCCAGCAGTCCCGGGACAGGGACTAGGGAGACCCAGTACTTC.

Turning to this clone: The sample has other DNA sequences that encode this CDR3 too. The rearrangement uses TRBV19 and TRBJ1-5; TRBD1 is a possible D gene (6 bases). V was clipped by 5 bases and J by 1 base, with 12 bases between them. This CDR3 has 15 amino acids. Germline CDR1 is LNHDA and CDR2 is SQIVND (reference sequence). The CDR3 DNA sequence: TGTGCCAGTAGTCCTCAGGGGACGAGCAATCAGCCCCAGCATTTT. Translated: CASSPQGTSNQPQHF.

The chain combines TRBV2 with TRBJ1-2; TRBD1 agrees at 8 bases. J lost 10 bases, V lost 6 bases, and 7 bases had no gene match. The CDR3 runs 12 residues. In germline, CDR1 is SNHLY, CDR2 FYNNEI. In nucleotides, the CDR3 is TGTGCCAGCAGCCAGACAGGGGAGGACTACACCTTC. As protein: CASSQTGEDYTF.

The gene calls are TRBV6-4 and TRBJ2-3; D is uncertain. The CDR3 is made up of 13 amino acids. V lost 3 bases and J lost 8, with 12 bases in between. Germline CDR1 reads MRHNA; CDR2 reads SNTAGT. The CDR3 here is CASSEAPDRTQYF. In nucleotides, the CDR3 is TGTGCCAGCAGTGAAGCGCCAGACCGTACGCAGTATTTT.

The table lists this clone with a count of one. Germline is not matched at one junction end, which may reflect a read error. The chain couples TRBV7-9 to TRBJ2-7; possible D gene TRBD1, 5 bases. Germline-derived CDR1 and CDR2 are SEHNR and FQNEAQ (reference sequence). This CDR3 region has 15 residues. The CDR3 loop reads CSSSPPGRVHYEQYF. DNA of the CDR3: TGTTCCAGCAGCCCCCCGGGCAGGGTACACTACGAGCAGTACTTC.

This clone has a handful of counts. The rearrangement joins TRBV6-5 to TRBJ2-7; D may be TRBD1 (5 bases). From germline, CDR1 is MNHEY and CDR2 SVGAGI. The length of the CDR3 is 14 residues. V lost 3 bases to trimming and J lost 4 bases, with 13 bases between them. The chain's CDR3 is CASSYRGLGYEQYF. The CDR3 DNA is TGTGCCAGCAGTTATAGGGGTCTTGGTTACGAGCAGTACTTC.

V is TRBV19 and J is TRBJ1-2, with 8 bases identical to TRBD1. From germline, CDR1 is LNHDA and CDR2 SQIVND (reference sequence). This CDR3 contains 15 residues. Unmatched junction bases numbered 8, after V lost 6 bases and J lost 2 bases. The CDR3 DNA reads TGTGCCAGTAGCTACCCCCAGGGGGCCAACTATGGCTACACCTTC. Its protein is CASSYPQGANYGYTF.

The genes are TRBV20-1 and TRBJ1-2; unclear D gene. Trimming removed 5 bases from V and 4 bases from J, with 8 bases in between. This CDR3 region has 11 residues. Germline lookup yields CDR1 DFQATT and CDR2 SNEGSKA (reference sequence). DNA for the CDR3: TGCAGTGCTGGTTCTACCTATGGCTACACCTTC. As protein: CSAGSTYGYTF.

The chain uses TRBV18 and TRBJ2-1, with D possibly being TRBD1 (6 bases). Trimming removed 6 bases at V and 14 bases at J, with 17 bases between. Germline V CDR1 and CDR2: KGHSH, LQKENI. CDR3 length: 12 residues. The CDR3 reads CASSPDRPSKFF. CDR3 DNA sequence: TGTGCCAGCTCCCCCGACAGGCCCTCGAAGTTCTTC.

The chain combines TRBV29-1 with TRBJ2-7; D is possibly TRBD1 (6 bases). Germline CDR1 and CDR2: SQVTM and ANQGSEA. The CDR3 runs 13 residues. V shed 4 bases and J shed 1 base, with 11 bases lying between them. The CDR3 DNA reads as TGCAGCGTTGTTGGGACAACATCCTACGAGCAGTACTTC. The encoded protein is CSVVGTTSYEQYF.

The gene calls are TRBV5-6 and TRBJ1-3; possible D gene TRBD1, 6 bases. Trimming removed 0 bases at V and 2 bases at J, with 12 bases between. Germline V lookup: CDR1 SGHDT, CDR2 YYEEEE. The CDR3 spans 16 residues. CDR3 in amino acids: CASSLGQVRAGNTIYF. CDR3 in DNA: TGTGCCAGCAGCTTGGGACAGGTGAGGGCTGGAAACACCATATATTTT.

This sequence joins TRBV28 and TRBJ2-3, with 9 bases lining up with TRBD1. Germline-derived CDR1 and CDR2 are MDHEN and SYDVKM. J gave up 6 bases and V 5 bases, and 9 bases lay outside the gene matches. This CDR3 region has 15 residues. CDR3 sequence: CASSSRDRDFDTQYF. The CDR3 DNA reads TGTGCCAGCAGTAGCCGGGACAGGGATTTTGATACGCAGTATTTT.

In this sample, this clone turned up once. The chain uses TRBV4-1 and TRBJ2-5; possibly TRBD2 for D (6 bases). V lost 5 bases to trimming and J lost 14 bases, with 24 bases between them. Looked up from germline, CDR1 is MGHRA and CDR2 is YSYEKL. The CDR3 length is 14 residues. CDR3 residues: CASSKRDYRDSPYF. The CDR3 DNA follows: TGCGCCAGCAGCAAGAGGGATTACCGGGACTCACCCTACTTC.

V and J are TRBV15 and TRBJ1-5; TRBD1 aligns across 8 bases. The V and J ends lost 2 bases and 5 bases, in that order; junction bases with no gene match: 14. The CDR3 extends over 18 amino acids. The germline V gene encodes CDR1 LNHNV and CDR2 YYDKDF (reference sequence). The CDR3 DNA reads TGTGCCACCAGCAGATTCCGGGACAGGAGGTTCGAATATCAGCCCCAGCATTTT. Amino acid sequence: CATSRFRDRRFEYQPQHF.

The rearrangement links TRBV7-9 to TRBJ2-7, with D perhaps matching TRBD2 (5 bases). The germline V gene has CDR1 SEHNR and CDR2 FQNEAQ (reference sequence). The CDR3 is 14 amino acids. V was trimmed by 3 bases and J by 4 bases, leaving 13 bases between them. CDR3 sequence reads: CASSLSSSLYEQYF. CDR3 nucleotide sequence: TGTGCCAGCAGCTTGTCTAGCTCACTTTACGAGCAGTACTTC.

V gene TRBV30 combines with J gene TRBJ1-1, with TRBD1 identical over 8 bases. The V gene end was trimmed by 2 bases and the J gene end by 5 bases; junction bases not matched to a gene: 4. Looked up from germline, CDR1 is GTSNPN and CDR2 is SVGIG (reference sequence). The CDR3 covers 13 residues. The CDR3, as DNA: TGTGCCTGGAGTTTACAGGGGGATACTGAAGCTTTCTTT. Protein product: CAWSLQGDTEAFF.

This clone was seen only a few times. This chain joins TRBV19 and TRBJ1-1; D gene uncertain. The germline gives CDR1 LNHDA, CDR2 SQIVND (reference sequence). This CDR3 has 14 amino acids. Trimming left V 5 bases short and J 3 bases short, with 13 bases between. As DNA, the CDR3 is TGTGCCAGTAGTCCGAATGTGGGAGACACTGAAGCTTTCTTT. Translation: CASSPNVGDTEAFF.

This rearrangement joins TRBV9 to TRBJ1-2, with D perhaps TRBD1 (6 bases). This CDR3 spans 16 amino acids. Germline V gene lookup returns CDR1 SGDLS and CDR2 YYNGEE. The ends were cut back, 5 bases at V and 0 bases at J, with 17 bases in the middle. CDR3 residues: CASRETGTPSNYGYTF. CDR3 nucleotide sequence: TGTGCCAGCAGGGAAACCGGGACACCCTCTAACTATGGCTACACCTTC.

The chain combines TRBV30 with TRBJ2-4; the match to TRBD1 covers 7 bases. With V trimmed by 5 bases and J by 7 bases, 2 bases remained unmatched. The CDR3 sequence is 11 residues long. Germline lookup yields CDR1 GTSNPN and CDR2 SVGIG (reference sequence). DNA of the CDR3: TGTGCCTGGGAACAGGGGAACATTCAGTACTTC. It translates to CAWEQGNIQYF.

The J gene is TRBJ2-3, the V gene TRBV5-1, with TRBD2 matching over 7 bases. In germline, CDR1 is SGHRS, CDR2 YFSETQ. V lost 0 bases to trimming and J lost 1 base; unmatched junction nucleotides: 8. The CDR3 has 17 amino acids. DNA for the CDR3: TGCGCCAGCAGCTTGGCCGGTGGTCTAGCGGGCACAGATACGCAGTATTTT. The encoded protein is CASSLAGGLAGTDTQYF.

This chain uses TRBV4-3 with TRBJ1-5; 7 bases align to TRBD1. The V segment lost 0 bases and the J segment 10 bases; nucleotides outside the gene matches: 18. Germline loops: CDR1 LGHNA, CDR2 YSLEER. The CDR3 runs 18 residues. The CDR3 coding sequence is TGCGCCAGCAGCCAAGATCGATGGGACAGTCGAGGTCCGGATCCCCAGCATTTT. Translation: CASSQDRWDSRGPDPQHF.

This clone appeared once. This rearrangement joins TRBV7-9 to TRBJ2-5; TRBD2 aligns across 7 bases. V gave up 2 bases and J gave up 3 bases; unmatched junction bases: 6. Per germline, CDR1 SEHNR and CDR2 FQNEAQ (reference sequence). This CDR3 spans 15 amino acids. CDR3 protein: CASSLIIRGEETQYF. The CDR3 region has the DNA TGTGCCAGCAGCTTAATCATACGGGGGGAAGAGACCCAGTACTTC. Drawing the rest from reference TRBV7-9 and TRBJ2-5, the complete variable domain is DTGVSQNPRHKITKRGQNVTFRCDPISEHNRLYWYRQTLGQGPEFLTYFQNEAQLEKSRLLSDRFSAERPKGSFSTLEIQRTEQGDSAMYLCASSLIIRGEETQYFGPGTRLLVL.

The rearrangement joins TRBV7-3 to TRBJ2-2, with unresolved D. Germline CDR1 SGHTA, CDR2 FQGTGA. The CDR3 extends over 16 amino acids. Trimming left V 2 bases short and J 5 bases short, with 15 bases between. CDR3 nucleotide sequence: TGTGCCAGCAGCTTACGAGGTGGCAGCCCTACCGGGGAGCTGTTTTTT. Amino acid sequence: CASSLRGGSPTGELFF.

This chain connects TRBV7-9 to TRBJ2-1; D possibly corresponds to TRBD2 (5 bases). Trimming cost V 0 bases and J 4 bases, with 13 bases left between them. The CDR3 consists of 16 residues. Germline CDR1 and CDR2: SEHNR and FQNEAQ (reference sequence). CDR3 in amino acids: CASSLAGGSVYNEQFF. CDR3 bases: TGTGCCAGCAGCTTAGCCGGCGGTAGCGTTTACAATGAGCAGTTCTTC.

In its sample, this clone was seen once. This chain connects TRBV5-6 to TRBJ2-7; 7 bases are a match to TRBD2. This CDR3 spans 15 amino acids. CDR1 is SGHDT, CDR2 YYEEEE, per germline. Losses at the gene ends were 2 bases for V and 2 bases for J; bases not matched to a gene: 7. The CDR3 sequence: CASSFRAGETYEQYF. CDR3 DNA: TGTGCCAGCAGCTTCCGGGCGGGAGAAACCTACGAGCAGTACTTC.

The chain carries TRBV9 and TRBJ2-7; TRBD1 agrees at 8 bases. The CDR3 is 15 residues long. The ends lost 0 bases at V and 4 bases at J; junction bases unmatched: 6. The germline CDR1 and CDR2 sequences are SGDLS and YYNGEE. CDR3 in amino acids: CASSVGVTGVYEQYF. CDR3 sequence (DNA): TGTGCCAGCAGCGTAGGGGTGACAGGGGTGTACGAGCAGTACTTC.

The rearrangement links TRBV28 to TRBJ2-1; 8 bases agree with TRBD1. V was clipped by 3 bases and J by 7 bases; unmatched bases: 8. This CDR3 comprises 15 residues. The V gene's germline CDR1 is MDHEN and CDR2 SYDVKM. The CDR3 region is CASSFLDRVPNEQFF. CDR3 nucleotides: TGTGCCAGCAGTTTTCTGGACAGGGTACCTAATGAGCAGTTCTTC.